These T cell receptor beta chains were read from a single sample in a study of blood T cells in healthy people across ages. One entry per CDR3 protein results from TCRdb running MiXCR on the 5' RACE reads. The table records roughly 2 million distinct CDR3 sequences, less than 50% of them present only once. Sequenced: blood. All receptors derive from a middle-aged woman in good health. Both conserved end residues are trimmed from each CDR3. Fields, in order: clone size, V gene, CDR3 protein. Size is stated for part of the rows, as once, few or many counts, or as a class when the clone is expanded.

size: -; V: TRBV27; CDR3: ASSQGRYQPQH
size: few; V: TRBV11-2; CDR3: ASSLTGATFLAKNIQY
size: -; V: TRBV5-1; CDR3: ASSPTGLNGYT
size: -; V: TRBV5-1; CDR3: ASSLRLEQF
size: -; V: TRBV7-2; CDR3: ASSSGTGTSYEQY
size: -; V: TRBV6-2/TRBV6-3; CDR3: ASSSFRQGATKRSYNEQY
size: -; V: TRBV7-2; CDR3: ASSLDTISNQPQH
size: few; V: TRBV20-1; CDR3: SARGLAGGLPTDTQY
size: -; V: TRBV29-1; CDR3: SVGFGFGYGYT
size: few; V: TRBV7-9; CDR3: ASSLKPSWGDQETQY
size: few; V: TRBV20-1; CDR3: SALAGPQETQY
size: -; V: TRBV4-2; CDR3: ASSQVWGGTSGGHLYNEQF
size: few; V: TRBV12-3/TRBV12-4; CDR3: ASKGGGANEQF
size: few; V: TRBV20-1; CDR3: SADLDRGFNYGYT
size: -; V: TRBV10-3; CDR3: AISEGQPIKPQH
size: few; V: TRBV20-1; CDR3: SAPGLAGADTQY
size: -; V: TRBV2; CDR3: ASSAGLAGAYGETQY